This T cell receptor (beta chain) was profiled in a study of blood T cell repertoires in COVID-19 (dated by TCRdb to 2020 to 2022). Background for the entire study: Collaborator samples came from the United States, Italy and Spain and covered acute and convalescent phases of COVID-19. HLA class I and class II types, where available, came from metadata supplied by the sample provider rather than from assay-based typing. Subjects who had been exposed to COVID-19, were actively infected with it, or had recovered from it provided the deeply sampled blood TCRbeta repertoires that made up the dataset. Samples were obtained from the ongoing ImmuneRACE study (first 160 participants) and from over a thousand subjects provided by 6 global collaborators. The material from the prospective study consisted of cDNA or gDNA derived from T cells, B-cell-depleted T cells, or PBMCs. Nearly every sample came with metadata listing a de-identified subject ID, COVID-19 status, age in years and sex. The repertoires were released in a freely available public database meant as a resource for research on the immune response to SARS-CoV-2.

Only a few counts were recorded for this clone. Its antigen is unknown. Base-call qualities are not available, and no considerably larger clone is one nucleotide away. Enrolling through a virtual design, the prospective study's participants ranged in age from roughly 18 to 89 years and lived across about two dozen United States geographic areas. To assign participants to cohorts, the prospective study relied on clinical history that participants themselves reported in a screening survey and a study questionnaire. In the prospective study, whole blood, serum and a nasopharyngeal or oropharyngeal swab were collected from each participant by mobile phlebotomists. Prospective study participants could optionally give additional blood draws and questionnaires over an approximately two-month period. Before DNA extraction, blood samples from the prospective study were shipped at room temperature or frozen.

The germline V end is reduced by 5 bases and the J end by 6 bases; junction bases left unmatched: 4. The germline V gene (reference sequence) sets CDR1 to GTSNPN and CDR2 to SVGIG. Measured from the cysteine to the phenylalanine, the CDR3 is 13 residues long. Just the 39-base CDR3 DNA is kept, in frame starting at base 1. Results and caveats for the whole study, not just this receptor: The quantity of clinical and demographic metadata differed by source and by participant and was supplied without curation.

The immunoSEQ Assay, a bias-controlled multiplex PCR, was used to amplify TCRbeta CDR3 regions from genomic DNA. Per the original workflow: Within the assay, amplification of reference gene primers was used to estimate how many nucleated cells each sample contained. Sequence reads were collapsed and filtered to measure the absolute abundance of every unique TCRbeta CDR3 rearrangement. For each sample, productive Simpson clonality was calculated as the square root of Simpson's diversity index over productive rearrangements. Sourced from immuneACCESS, this table was stored by TCRdb with only in-frame sequences that have V and J called. A share of the clones is absent; for the studies checked, an unresolved V gene accounts for under half, and the remainder has no known explanation. The V and J calls and the clone size are those of that table, but D and trimming were determined from the DNA. Across this sample there are about 360,000 clones, with approximately 88% seen only once. Of the sample, about 2.1% is held by the ten largest clones.

The sequence is built from TRBV30 and TRBJ1-5; 10 bases in the middle match TRBD1. The receptor was isolated from a woman in her thirties or forties with acute COVID-19. The source material was PBMCs or T cells enriched from blood (not recorded which). The CDR3 reads CAWGDRGGQPQHF. The bases read TGTGCCTGGGGGGACAGGGGTGGTCAGCCCCAGCATTTT.